This T cell receptor (beta chain) was documented in a study of identical twins. Study outcomes and limitations: The conclusions drew on cross-sectional statistical analysis instead of tracking the same donors. Less excess twin sharing appeared in beta out-of-frame sequences.

At least ten counts were recorded for this clonotype. The antigen is not known. Unique molecular identifiers were present on cDNA, and template switching added a universal primer site. TCRdb processed the 5' RACE reads anew with MiXCR; each CDR3 protein has one entry. Among approximately 140,000 distinct CDR3 sequences listed, roughly 3.5% were seen once. The germline V gene has CDR1 SGHRS and CDR2 YFSETQ. The ends lost 4 bases at V and 9 bases at J; junction bases unmatched: 7. The CDR3 runs to 15 residues. The V call is TRBV5-1, the J call TRBJ2-3; 14 bases line up with TRBD2. Sequencing input: memory T cells sorted from blood. This sequence originates from a man younger than 35 in good health. CDR3 sequence reads: CASSRGTSGRETQYF. CDR3 nucleotides: TGCGCCAGCAGCCGAGGGACTAGCGGGAGAGAGACGCAGTATTTT.